This paragraph covers one TCR beta chain sequence. This clonotype was detected many times. Its antigen is unknown. A junction end diverges from the germline sequence, so it may reflect a read error. To synthesize cDNA, template-switch 5'RACE was performed with a primer carrying a 10-nucleotide random unique molecular identifier so that each TCR transcript was tagged. Over 200 million TCR-beta sequences, covering 15-18 subjects, were produced in each sequencing run. The RNeasy kit was used for extraction of total RNA. Using the KAPA Real-time Library Amplification kit, TCR-beta VDJ regions were amplified with primers for the TCR constant region and the 5'RACE anchor. Sample indexes and Illumina adaptors were added in a first PCR, and a second PCR then increased library yield. After Ampure bead purification, the roughly 650 bp TCR product was size-selected on a 2% E-gel SizeSelection system. Library quality was checked on a Bioanalyzer, concentration was measured with Qubit, and libraries were quantified with the Kapa Library Quantification kit before pooling. An Illumina HiSeq 2500 sequenced the libraries paired-end 2 x 150 bp. To increase sequence diversity, about 25-31% phiX was spiked into each library pool. The paper's data handling went like this. The quality-filtered reads were processed with the UMI-based MiGEC pipeline, whose error correction step removed more than 90% of the raw TCR sequences. IMGT germline references were used for alignment of VDJ genes, and clonotypes were defined by a unique CDR3 amino acid sequence together with V-J genes. Clonal expansion, Shannon diversity and CDR3 relatedness were evaluated with VDJtools (CalcPairwiseDistances, ClusterSamples), while phylogenetic trees were built in CLCbio workbench. Clones with at least 8 unique UMIs were defined as expanded, with this threshold being based on coefficient-of-variation modelling across technical triplicates. TCRdb trimmed the raw reads at Q25, called clones with MiXCR and kept productive beta chains. Every CDR3 protein is listed once, alongside the most common genes and DNA of its rows. None of the V and J calls come from the authors' own analysis; TCRdb made them. The table for this sample lists 45,000 to 65,000 distinct CDR3 sequences; about 4% of them were counted only once. 2.9% of the sample comes from the top ten.

CDR1 and CDR2 were assigned from the germline V gene (reference sequence) as DFQATT and SNEGSKA. The CDR3 covers 20 residues, taking in both the cysteine and the phenylalanine. Only the CDR3 DNA is retained, 60 bases long and in frame from the first base. The entry originates in a study of neurological immune-mediated disorders (dated by TCRdb to 2018 to 2020). Looking at the study overall: Among the approximately 35 multiple sclerosis patients, relapsing-remitting MS accounted for around 30 and secondary progressive MS accounted for 3. Using UMI-based sequencing, the study compared peripheral blood TCR-beta repertoires from patients with HTLV-I-associated myelopathy (HAM/TSP), patients with multiple sclerosis, and healthy controls. The 90 to 120 TCR-beta libraries covered PBMC samples along with longitudinal samples, technical triplicates, and paired sorted CD4+ and CD8+ T-cell subsets. The cohort included about 70 subjects: roughly 15 with HAM/TSP, around 34 with multiple sclerosis, and some 20 healthy controls.

General conclusions and limits of the study: TCR clonal expansion was greatest in HAM/TSP patients and smallest in MS patients, who ranked below even healthy controls. In phylogenetic analysis, the repertoires of 18 of 34 MS patients grouped into a cluster of related CDR3 sequences, which suggests a possible signature at the repertoire level. Across subjects, expanded clones never shared an identical CDR3 amino acid sequence, which suggests that the TCR-beta repertoires in every group were private. No clinical or MRI features were associated with the MS cluster, and the authors said that larger cohorts are needed.

For unsorted PBMC libraries, 2 million PBMCs were used after storage in RNAlater at -80 degrees C until RNA extraction. The multiple sclerosis patients were enrolled in a US clinical protocol that evaluated disease progression with magnetic resonance imaging. Peripheral blood was subjected to Ficoll-Hypaque density gradient centrifugation to isolate PBMCs, which were then cryopreserved in liquid nitrogen. This TCR came from a man aged 50 or older with multiple sclerosis. The chain links TRBV20-1 with TRBJ2-5, and 15 bases in between align with TRBD2. The sample comprised PBMCs. The nucleotide sequence reads as follows: TGCAGTGTTAGAGGACTAGCGGGAGGGCCGACAACAAAGCTCCAAGAGACCCAGTACTTC. Its protein reads: CSVRGLAGGPTTKLQETQYF.